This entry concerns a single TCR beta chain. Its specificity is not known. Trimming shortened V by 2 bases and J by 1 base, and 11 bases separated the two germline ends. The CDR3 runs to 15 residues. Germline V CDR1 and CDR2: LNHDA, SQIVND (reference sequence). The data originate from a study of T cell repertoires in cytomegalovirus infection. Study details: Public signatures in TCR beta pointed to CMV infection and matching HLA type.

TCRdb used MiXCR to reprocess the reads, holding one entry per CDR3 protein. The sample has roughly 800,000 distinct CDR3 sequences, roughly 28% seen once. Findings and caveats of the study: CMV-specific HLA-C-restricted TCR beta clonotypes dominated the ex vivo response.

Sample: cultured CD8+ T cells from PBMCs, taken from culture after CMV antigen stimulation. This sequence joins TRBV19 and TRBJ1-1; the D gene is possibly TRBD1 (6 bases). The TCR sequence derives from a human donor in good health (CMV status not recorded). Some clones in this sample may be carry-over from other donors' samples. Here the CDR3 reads CASSIILGANTEAFF. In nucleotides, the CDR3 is TGTGCCAGTAGTATAATACTGGGGGCGAACACTGAAGCTTTCTTT.